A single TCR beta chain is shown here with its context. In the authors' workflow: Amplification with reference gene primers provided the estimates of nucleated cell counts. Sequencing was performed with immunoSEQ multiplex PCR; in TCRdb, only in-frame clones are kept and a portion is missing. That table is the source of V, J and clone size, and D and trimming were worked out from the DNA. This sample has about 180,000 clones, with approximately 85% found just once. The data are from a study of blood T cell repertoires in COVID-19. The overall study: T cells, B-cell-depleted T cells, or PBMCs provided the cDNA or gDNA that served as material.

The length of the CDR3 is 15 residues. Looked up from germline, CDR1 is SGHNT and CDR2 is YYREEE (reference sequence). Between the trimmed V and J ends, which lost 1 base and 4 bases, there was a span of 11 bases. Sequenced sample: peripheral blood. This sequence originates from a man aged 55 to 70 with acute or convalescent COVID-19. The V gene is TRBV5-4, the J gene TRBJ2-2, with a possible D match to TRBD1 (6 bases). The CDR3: CASSLPQGRTGELFF. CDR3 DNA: TGTGCCAGCAGCTTGCCGCAGGGGCGCACCGGGGAGCTGTTTTTT.